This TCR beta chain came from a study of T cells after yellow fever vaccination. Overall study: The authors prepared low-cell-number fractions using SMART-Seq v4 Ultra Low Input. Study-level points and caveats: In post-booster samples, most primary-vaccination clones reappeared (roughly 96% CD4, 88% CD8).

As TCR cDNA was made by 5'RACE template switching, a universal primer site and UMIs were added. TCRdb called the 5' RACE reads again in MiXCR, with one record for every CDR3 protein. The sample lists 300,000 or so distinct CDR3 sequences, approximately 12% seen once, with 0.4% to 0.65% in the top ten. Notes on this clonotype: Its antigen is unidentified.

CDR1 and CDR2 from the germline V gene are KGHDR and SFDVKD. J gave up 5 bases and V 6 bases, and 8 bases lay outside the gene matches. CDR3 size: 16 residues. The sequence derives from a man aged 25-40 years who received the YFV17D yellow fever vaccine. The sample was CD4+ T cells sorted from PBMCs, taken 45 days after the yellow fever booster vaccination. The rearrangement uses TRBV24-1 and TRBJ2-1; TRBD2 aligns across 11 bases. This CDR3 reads CATSSPGLAGDNEQFF. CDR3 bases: TGTGCCACCAGTTCCCCCGGACTAGCGGGTGACAATGAGCAGTTCTTC.